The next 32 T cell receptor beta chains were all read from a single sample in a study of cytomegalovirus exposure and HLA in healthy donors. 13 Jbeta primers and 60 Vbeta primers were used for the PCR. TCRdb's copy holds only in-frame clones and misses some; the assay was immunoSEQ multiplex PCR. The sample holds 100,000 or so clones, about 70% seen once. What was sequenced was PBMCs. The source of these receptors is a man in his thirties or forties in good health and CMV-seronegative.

CDR3 region: CASSFPLDDRLNYGYTF. The CDR3 bases are TGTGCCAGCAGTTTCCCACTTGACGACAGGTTAAACTATGGCTACACCTTC. This chain joins TRBV28 and TRBJ1-2; the D gene is possibly TRBD1 (6 bases). Trimming left V 3 bases short and J 2 bases short, with 19 bases between. Germline V CDR1 and CDR2: MDHEN, SYDVKM. The CDR3 runs to 17 residues.

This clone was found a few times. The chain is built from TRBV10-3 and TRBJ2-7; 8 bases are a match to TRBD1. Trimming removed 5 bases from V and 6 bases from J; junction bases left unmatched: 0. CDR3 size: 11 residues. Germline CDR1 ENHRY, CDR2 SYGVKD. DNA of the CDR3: TGTGCCATCAGTACAGGGGGCGAGCAGTACTTC. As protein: CAISTGGEQYF.

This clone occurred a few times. CDR3 residues: CASRTGKSYEQYF. CDR3 nucleotides: TGTGCCAGCAGAACAGGGAAATCCTACGAGCAGTACTTC. This chain connects TRBV6-1 to TRBJ2-7; tentatively, D is TRBD1 (6 bases). This CDR3 spans 13 amino acids. Germline assignment: CDR1 MNHNS and CDR2 SASEGT. Deletions cut 6 bases from V and 1 base from J, with 10 bases between.

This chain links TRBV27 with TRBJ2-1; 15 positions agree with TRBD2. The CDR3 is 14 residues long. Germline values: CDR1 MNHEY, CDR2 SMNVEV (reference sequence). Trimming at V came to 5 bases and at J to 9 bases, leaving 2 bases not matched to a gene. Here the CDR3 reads CASSTGLAGGEQFF. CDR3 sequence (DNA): TGTGCCAGCAGTACGGGACTAGCGGGAGGTGAGCAGTTCTTC.

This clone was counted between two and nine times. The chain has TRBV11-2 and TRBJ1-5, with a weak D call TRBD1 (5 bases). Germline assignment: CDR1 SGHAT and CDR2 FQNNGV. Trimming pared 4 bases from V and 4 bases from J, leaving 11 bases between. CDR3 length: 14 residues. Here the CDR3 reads CASSSRGGNQPQHF. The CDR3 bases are TGTGCCAGCAGCTCACGGGGGGGGAATCAGCCCCAGCATTTT.

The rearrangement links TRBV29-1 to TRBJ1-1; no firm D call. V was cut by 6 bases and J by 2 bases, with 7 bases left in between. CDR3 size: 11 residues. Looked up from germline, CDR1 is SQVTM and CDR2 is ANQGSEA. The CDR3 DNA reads TGCAGCGTCGTTACTAACACTGAAGCTTTCTTT. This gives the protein CSVVTNTEAFF.

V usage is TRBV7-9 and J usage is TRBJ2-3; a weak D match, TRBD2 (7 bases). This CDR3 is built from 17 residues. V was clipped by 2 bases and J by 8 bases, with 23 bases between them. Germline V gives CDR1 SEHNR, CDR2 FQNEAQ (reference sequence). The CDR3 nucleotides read TGTGCCAGCAGCTTATTGGGGGGGCCTGTAGGGCAATCTACGCAGTATTTT. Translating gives CASSLLGGPVGQSTQYF.

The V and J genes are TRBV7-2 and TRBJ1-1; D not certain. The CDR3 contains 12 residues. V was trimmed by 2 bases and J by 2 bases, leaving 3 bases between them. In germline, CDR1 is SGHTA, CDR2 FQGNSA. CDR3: CASSLYNTEAFF. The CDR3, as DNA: TGTGCCAGCAGCTTATATAACACTGAAGCTTTCTTT.

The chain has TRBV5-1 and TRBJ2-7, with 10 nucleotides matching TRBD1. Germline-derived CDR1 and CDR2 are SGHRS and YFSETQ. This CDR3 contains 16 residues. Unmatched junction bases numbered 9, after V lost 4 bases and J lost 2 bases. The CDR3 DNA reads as TGCGCCAGCAGCAGAACCCGGGACAGGGGCCCCTACGAGCAGTACTTC. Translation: CASSRTRDRGPYEQYF.

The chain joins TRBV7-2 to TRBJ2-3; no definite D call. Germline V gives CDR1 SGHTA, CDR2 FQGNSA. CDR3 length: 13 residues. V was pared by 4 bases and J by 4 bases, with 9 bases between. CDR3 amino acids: CASSSGVPDTQYF. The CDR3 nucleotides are TGTGCCAGCAGCTCCGGAGTTCCAGATACGCAGTATTTT.

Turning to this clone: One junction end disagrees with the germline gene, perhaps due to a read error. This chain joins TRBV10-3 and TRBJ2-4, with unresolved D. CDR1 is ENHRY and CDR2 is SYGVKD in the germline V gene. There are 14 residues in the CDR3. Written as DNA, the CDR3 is TGTGCCATCAGTGAGTCTCCAGCCAAAAACAGTCAGTACTTC. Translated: CAISESPAKNSQYF.

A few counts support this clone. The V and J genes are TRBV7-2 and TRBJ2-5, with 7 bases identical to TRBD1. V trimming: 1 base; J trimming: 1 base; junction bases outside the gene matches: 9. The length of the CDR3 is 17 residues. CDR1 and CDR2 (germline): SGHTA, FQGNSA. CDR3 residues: CASSLVARDRVQETQYF. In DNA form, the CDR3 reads TGTGCCAGCAGCTTAGTAGCCAGGGACAGAGTCCAAGAGACCCAGTACTTC.

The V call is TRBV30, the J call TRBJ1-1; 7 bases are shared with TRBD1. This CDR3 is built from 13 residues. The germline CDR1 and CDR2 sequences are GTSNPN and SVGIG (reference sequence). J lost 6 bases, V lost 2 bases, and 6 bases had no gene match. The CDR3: CAWSKKGAPEAFF. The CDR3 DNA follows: TGTGCCTGGAGTAAAAAGGGGGCACCTGAAGCTTTCTTT.

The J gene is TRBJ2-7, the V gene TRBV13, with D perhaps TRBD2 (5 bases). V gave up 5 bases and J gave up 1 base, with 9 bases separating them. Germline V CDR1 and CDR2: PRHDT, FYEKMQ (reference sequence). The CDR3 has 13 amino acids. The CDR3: CASSTRDSYEQYF. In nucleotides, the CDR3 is TGTGCCAGCAGCACCCGGGATTCCTACGAGCAGTACTTC.

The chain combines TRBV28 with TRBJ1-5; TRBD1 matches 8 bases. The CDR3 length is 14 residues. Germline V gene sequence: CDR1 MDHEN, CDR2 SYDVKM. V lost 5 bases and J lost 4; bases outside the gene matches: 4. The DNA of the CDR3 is TGTGCCAGCAGTCCGGGACAGGCGAATCAGCCCCAGCATTTT. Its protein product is CASSPGQANQPQHF.

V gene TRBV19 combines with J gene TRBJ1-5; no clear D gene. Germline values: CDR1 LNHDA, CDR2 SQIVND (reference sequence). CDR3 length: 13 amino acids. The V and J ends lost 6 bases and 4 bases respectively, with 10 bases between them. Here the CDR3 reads CASRPGRNQPQHF. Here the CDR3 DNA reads TGTGCCAGTAGACCAGGTAGAAATCAGCCCCAGCATTTT.

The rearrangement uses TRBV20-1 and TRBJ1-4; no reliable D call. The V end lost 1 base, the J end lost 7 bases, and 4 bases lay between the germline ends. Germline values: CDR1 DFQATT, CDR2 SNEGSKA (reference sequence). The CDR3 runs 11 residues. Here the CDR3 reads CSARVSEKLFF. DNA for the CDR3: TGCAGTGCTAGAGTCAGTGAAAAACTGTTTTTT.

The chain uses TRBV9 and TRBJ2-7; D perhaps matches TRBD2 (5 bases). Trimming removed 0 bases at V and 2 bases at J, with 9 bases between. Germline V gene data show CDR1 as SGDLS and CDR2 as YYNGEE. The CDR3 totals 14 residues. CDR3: CASSVGVGAYEQYF. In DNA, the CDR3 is TGTGCCAGCAGCGTAGGTGTCGGGGCCTACGAGCAGTACTTC. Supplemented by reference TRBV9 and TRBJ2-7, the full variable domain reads DSGVTQTPKHLITATGQRVTLRCSPRSGDLSVYWYQQSLDQGLQFLIQYYNGEERAKGNILERFSAQQFPDLHSELNLSSLELGDSALYFCASSVGVGAYEQYFGPGTRLTVT.

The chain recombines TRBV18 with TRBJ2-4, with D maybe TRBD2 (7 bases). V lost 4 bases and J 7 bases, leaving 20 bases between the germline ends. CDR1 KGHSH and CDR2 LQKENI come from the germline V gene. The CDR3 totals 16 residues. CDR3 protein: CASSQASGQTGNIQYF. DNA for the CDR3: TGTGCCAGCTCACAGGCTAGCGGACAAACAGGGAACATTCAGTACTTC. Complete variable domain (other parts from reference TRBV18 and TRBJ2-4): NAGVMQNPRHLVRRRGQEARLRCSPMKGHSHVYWYRQLPEEGLKFMVYLQKENIIDESGMPKERFSAEFPKEGPSILRIQQVVRGDSAAYFCASSQASGQTGNIQYFGAGTRLSVL.

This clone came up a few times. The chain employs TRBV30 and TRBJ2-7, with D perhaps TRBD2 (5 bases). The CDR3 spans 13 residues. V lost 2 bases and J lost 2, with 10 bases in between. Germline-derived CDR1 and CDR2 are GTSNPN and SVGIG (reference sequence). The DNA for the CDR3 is TGTGCCTGGAGTCTAGCTGCTACCTACGAGCAGTACTTC. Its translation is CAWSLAATYEQYF.

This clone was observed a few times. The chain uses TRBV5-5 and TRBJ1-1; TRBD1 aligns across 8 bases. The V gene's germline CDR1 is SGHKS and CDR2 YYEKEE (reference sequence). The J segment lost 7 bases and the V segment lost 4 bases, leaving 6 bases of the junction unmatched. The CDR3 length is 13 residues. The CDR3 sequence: CASSRIGTGEAFF. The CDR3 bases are TGTGCCAGCAGCCGCATAGGGACAGGTGAAGCTTTCTTT.

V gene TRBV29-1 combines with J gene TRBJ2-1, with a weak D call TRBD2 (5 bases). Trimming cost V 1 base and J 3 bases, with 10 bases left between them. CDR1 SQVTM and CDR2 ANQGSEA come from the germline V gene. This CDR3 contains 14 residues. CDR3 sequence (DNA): TGCAGCGTTGAAGTCTACGGGATCTACAATGAGCAGTTCTTC. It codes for CSVEVYGIYNEQFF.

The CDR3, as DNA: TGTGCCAGCAGCTTAGATGGAGGGGTCGGGATCTATGGCTACACCTTC. Its translation is CASSLDGGVGIYGYTF. V usage is TRBV11-2 and J usage is TRBJ1-2; possibly TRBD1 for D (5 bases). V dropped 0 bases and J dropped 4 bases, with 15 bases sitting between them. CDR1 and CDR2 (germline): SGHAT, FQNNGV. The CDR3 consists of 16 residues.

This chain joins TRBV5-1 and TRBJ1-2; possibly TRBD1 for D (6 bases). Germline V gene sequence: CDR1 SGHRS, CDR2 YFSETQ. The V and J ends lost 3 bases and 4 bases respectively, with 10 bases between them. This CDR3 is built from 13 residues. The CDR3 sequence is CASSSGQTYGYTF. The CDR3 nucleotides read TGCGCCAGCAGCTCCGGACAGACCTATGGCTACACCTTC.

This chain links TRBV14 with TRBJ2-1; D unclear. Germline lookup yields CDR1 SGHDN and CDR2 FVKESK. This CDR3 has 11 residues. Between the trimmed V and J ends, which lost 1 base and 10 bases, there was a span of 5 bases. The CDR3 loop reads CASSQGAEQFF. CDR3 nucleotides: TGTGCCAGCAGCCAAGGGGCAGAGCAGTTCTTC. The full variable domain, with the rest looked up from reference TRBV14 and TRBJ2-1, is EAGVTQFPSHSVIEKGQTVTLRCDPISGHDNLYWYRRVMGKEIKFLLHFVKESKQDESGMPNNRFLAERTGGTYSTLKVQPAELEDSGVYFCASSQGAEQFFGPGTRLTVL.

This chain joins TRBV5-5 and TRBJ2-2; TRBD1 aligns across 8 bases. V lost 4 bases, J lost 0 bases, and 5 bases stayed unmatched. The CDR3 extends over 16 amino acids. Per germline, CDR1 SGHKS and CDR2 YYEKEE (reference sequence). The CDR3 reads CASSRLGQANTGELFF. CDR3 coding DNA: TGTGCCAGCAGCCGCCTGGGACAGGCGAACACCGGGGAGCTGTTTTTT.

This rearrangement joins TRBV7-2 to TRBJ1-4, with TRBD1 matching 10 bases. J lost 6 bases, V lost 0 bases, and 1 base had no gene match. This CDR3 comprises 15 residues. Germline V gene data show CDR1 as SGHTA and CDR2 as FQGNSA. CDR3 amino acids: CASSLAGTGDEKLFF. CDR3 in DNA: TGTGCCAGCAGCTTAGCGGGGACAGGGGATGAAAAACTGTTTTTT.

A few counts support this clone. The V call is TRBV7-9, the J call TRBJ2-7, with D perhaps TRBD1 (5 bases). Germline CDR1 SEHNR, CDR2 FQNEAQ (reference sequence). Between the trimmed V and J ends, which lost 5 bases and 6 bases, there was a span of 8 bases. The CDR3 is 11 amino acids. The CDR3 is CASSQGVEQYF. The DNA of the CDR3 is TGTGCCAGCAGCCAAGGGGTCGAGCAGTACTTC.

The CDR3 protein is CASSLRVSGTYEQYF. The CDR3 region has the DNA TGTGCCAGCAGCTTACGGGTTAGCGGGACCTACGAGCAGTACTTC. The chain couples TRBV7-8 to TRBJ2-7; 8 bases agree with TRBD2. Trimming removed 2 bases from V and 2 bases from J; junction bases left unmatched: 5. CDR3 length equals 15 residues. CDR1 and CDR2 from the germline V gene are SGHVS and FQNEAQ. Using reference TRBV7-8 and TRBJ2-7 for the parts outside the CDR3, the full variable domain is GAGVSQSPRYKVAKRGQDVALRCDPISGHVSLFWYQQALGQGPEFLTYFQNEAQLDKSGLPSDRFFAERPEGSVSTLKIQRTQQEDSAVYLCASSLRVSGTYEQYFGPGTRLTVT.

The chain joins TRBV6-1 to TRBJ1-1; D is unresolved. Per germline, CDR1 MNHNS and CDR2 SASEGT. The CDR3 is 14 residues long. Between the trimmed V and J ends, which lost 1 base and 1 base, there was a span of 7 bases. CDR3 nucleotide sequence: TGTGCCAGCAGTGAAGTCACGGGGAACACTGAAGCTTTCTTT. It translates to CASSEVTGNTEAFF.

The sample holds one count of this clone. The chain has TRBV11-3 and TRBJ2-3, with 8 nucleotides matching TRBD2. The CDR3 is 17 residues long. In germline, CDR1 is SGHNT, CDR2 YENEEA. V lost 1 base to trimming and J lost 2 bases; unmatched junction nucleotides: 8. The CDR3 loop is CASSLGPAGATTDTQYF. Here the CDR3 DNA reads TGTGCCAGCAGCTTAGGTCCAGCGGGAGCCACCACAGATACGCAGTATTTT.

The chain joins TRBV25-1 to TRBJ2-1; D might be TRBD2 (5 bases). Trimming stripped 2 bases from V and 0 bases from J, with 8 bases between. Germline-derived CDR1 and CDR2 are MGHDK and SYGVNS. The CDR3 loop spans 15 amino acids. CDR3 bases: TGTGCCAGCAGTGAAAACGGGGTCTCCTACAATGAGCAGTTCTTC. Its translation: CASSENGVSYNEQFF.